A single sample gave rise to the 5 T cell receptor beta chains below, sequenced in a study of PD-L1 blockade in urothelial cancer. Time point meaning: pretreatment peripheral blood. Only in-frame clones appear in the TCRdb table, and some are missing; sequencing was by immunoSEQ multiplex PCR. There are around 130,000 clones in the sample; less than 85% occur only once, and about 2.9% lies in the top ten. The sequencing here drew on PBMCs, taken around atezolizumab (anti-PD-L1) treatment. These receptors originate from a man aged 45-60 years with urothelial cancer.

The gene calls are TRBV28 and TRBJ1-1; D uncertain. CDR1 is MDHEN, CDR2 SYDVKM, per germline. Trimming shortened V by 10 bases and J by 4 bases, and 16 bases separated the two germline ends. This CDR3 region has 13 residues. CDR3 nucleotides: TGTGCCATAATCCGCCCGGGTGGCACTGAAGCTTTCTTT. It encodes CAIIRPGGTEAFF.

CDR3 DNA: TGCAGCGCCAGAGACAGTACTAATGAAAAACTGTTTTTT. Protein product: CSARDSTNEKLFF. The rearrangement joins TRBV29-1 to TRBJ1-4, with a possible D match to TRBD1 (5 bases). Germline loops: CDR1 SQVTM, CDR2 ANQGSEA. The CDR3 is 13 residues long. Trimming removed 7 bases at V and 2 bases at J, with 11 bases between.

The chain couples TRBV28 to TRBJ1-2, with a tentative D call TRBD1 (5 bases). Germline assignment: CDR1 MDHEN and CDR2 SYDVKM. Trimming stripped 8 bases from V and 4 bases from J, with 14 bases between. The CDR3 spans 13 residues. CDR3 nucleotide sequence: TGTGCCAGCGGATTCCGCGGGGGCTATGGCTACACCTTC. It codes for CASGFRGGYGYTF.

This clone was recorded only once. This chain uses TRBV5-4 with TRBJ2-1, with D uncertain. CDR3 length equals 15 residues. CDR1 is SGHNT, CDR2 YYREEE, per germline (reference sequence). Trimming removed 3 bases from V and 0 bases from J, with 10 bases in between. CDR3 bases: TGTGCCAGCAGCTCAGACACGAGCTCCTACAATGAGCAGTTCTTC. Its translation: CASSSDTSSYNEQFF.

The chain links TRBV4-2 to TRBJ2-1; 7 bases map to TRBD2. After removal of 8 bases from V and 4 bases from J, the junction contained 8 bases not matched to a gene. The germline gives CDR1 LGHNA, CDR2 YNFKEQ. The CDR3 contains 14 residues. The CDR3 DNA follows: TGTGCCAGCGCCCGGGACTATAGTTACAATGAGCAGTTCTTC. The encoded protein is CASARDYSYNEQFF.